One TCR beta chain is described in this entry. The sample originates from a study of T cell responses to AZD1222 COVID-19 vaccine. Sequencing used immunoSEQ multiplex PCR; TCRdb keeps in-frame clones, though not all of them. This table has about 160,000 clones, approximately 90% appearing once. This CDR3 is 14 amino acids long. The V end was cut by 5 bases, the J end by 0 bases, with 10 bases between. Looked up from germline, CDR1 is SGHAT and CDR2 is FQNNGV. This chain joins TRBV11-2 and TRBJ1-1; maybe TRBD1 (6 bases). This sequence originates from an adult who received the AZD1222 COVID-19 vaccine. The sample was peripheral blood, taken 28 days after the second AZD1222 dose. This chain's CDR3 is CASSRTALNTEAFF. In DNA, the CDR3 is TGTGCCAGCAGCCGGACAGCTTTGAACACTGAAGCTTTCTTT.